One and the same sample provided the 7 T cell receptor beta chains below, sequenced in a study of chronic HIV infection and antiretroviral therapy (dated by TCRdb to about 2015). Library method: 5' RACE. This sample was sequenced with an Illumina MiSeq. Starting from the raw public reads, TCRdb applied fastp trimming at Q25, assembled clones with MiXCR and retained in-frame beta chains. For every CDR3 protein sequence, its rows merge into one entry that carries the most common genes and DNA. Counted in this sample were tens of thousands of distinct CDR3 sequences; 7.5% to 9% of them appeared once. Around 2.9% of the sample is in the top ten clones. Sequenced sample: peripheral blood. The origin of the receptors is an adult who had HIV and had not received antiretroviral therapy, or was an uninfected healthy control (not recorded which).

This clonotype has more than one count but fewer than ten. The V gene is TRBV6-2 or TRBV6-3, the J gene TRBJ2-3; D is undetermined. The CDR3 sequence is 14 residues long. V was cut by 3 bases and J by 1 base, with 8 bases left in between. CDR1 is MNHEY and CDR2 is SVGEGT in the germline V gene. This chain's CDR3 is CASSYTDGTDTQYF. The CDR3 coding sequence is TGTGCCAGCAGTTATACAGACGGCACAGATACGCAGTATTTT.

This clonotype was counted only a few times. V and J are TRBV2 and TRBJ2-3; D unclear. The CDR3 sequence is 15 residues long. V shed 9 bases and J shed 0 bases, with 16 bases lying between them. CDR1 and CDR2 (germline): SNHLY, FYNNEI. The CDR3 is CASRRTFTSTDTQYF. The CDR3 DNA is TGTGCCAGTAGAAGGACGTTTACTAGCACAGATACGCAGTATTTT. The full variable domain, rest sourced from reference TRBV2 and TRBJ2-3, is EPEVTQTPSHQVTQMGQEVILRCVPISNHLYFYWYRQILGQKVEFLVSFYNNEISEKSEIFDDQFSVERPDGSNFTLKIRSTKLEDSAMYFCASRRTFTSTDTQYFGPGTRLTVL.

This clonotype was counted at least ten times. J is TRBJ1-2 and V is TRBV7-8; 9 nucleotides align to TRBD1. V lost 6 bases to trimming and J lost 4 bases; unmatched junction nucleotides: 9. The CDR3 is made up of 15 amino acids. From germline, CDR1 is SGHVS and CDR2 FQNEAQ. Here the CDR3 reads CASRGQGGVSYGYTF. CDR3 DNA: TGTGCCAGCAGGGGACAGGGCGGTGTTAGCTATGGCTACACCTTC.

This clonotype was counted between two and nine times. The chain's CDR3 is CASSPQGASYEQYF. In DNA form, the CDR3 reads TGTGCCAGCAGCCCCCAAGGGGCCTCCTACGAGCAGTACTTC. The rearrangement joins TRBV12-3 or TRBV12-4 to TRBJ2-7; tentatively, D is TRBD1 (5 bases). The CDR3 contains 14 residues. Trimming removed 6 bases from V and 0 bases from J, with 12 bases in between.

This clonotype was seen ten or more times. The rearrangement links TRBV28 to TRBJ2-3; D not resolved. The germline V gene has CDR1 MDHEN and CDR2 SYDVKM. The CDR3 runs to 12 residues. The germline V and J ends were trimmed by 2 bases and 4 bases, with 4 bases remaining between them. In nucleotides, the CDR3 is TGTGCCAGCAGTTTAAAGGCAGATACGCAGTATTTT. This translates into CASSLKADTQYF.

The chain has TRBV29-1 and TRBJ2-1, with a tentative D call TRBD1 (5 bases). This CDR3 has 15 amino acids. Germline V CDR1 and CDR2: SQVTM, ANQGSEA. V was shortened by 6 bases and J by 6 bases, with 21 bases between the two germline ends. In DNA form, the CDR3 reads TGCAGCGTCGGCCGGACATTAACATACAGCAATGAGCAGTTCTTC. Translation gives CSVGRTLTYSNEQFF.

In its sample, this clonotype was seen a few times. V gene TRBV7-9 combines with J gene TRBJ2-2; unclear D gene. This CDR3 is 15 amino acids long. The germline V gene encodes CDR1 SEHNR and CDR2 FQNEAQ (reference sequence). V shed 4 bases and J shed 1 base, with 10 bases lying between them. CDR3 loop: CASSSPLGNTGELFF. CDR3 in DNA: TGTGCCAGCAGCTCCCCCTTAGGGAACACCGGGGAGCTGTTTTTT.